Listed below are T cell receptor beta chains from one sample, sequenced in a study of blood T cell repertoires in COVID-19. Clones were read by immunoSEQ multiplex PCR, and TCRdb kept only the in-frame ones, dropping some. The sample lists roughly 97,000 clones, approximately 80% occurring once. Sequencing was carried out using peripheral blood. These receptors all stem from a man between 65 and 79 years old with acute or convalescent COVID-19. Both conserved end residues are part of each CDR3. Each record gives: D gene, clone size, CDR3 length, V gene, J gene, CDR3 protein, CDR3 DNA. A D gene is named only where the DNA matches it firmly. Clone size is shown for a subset of rows, as once, few, many or a class of expanded clone.

NA,few,13,TRBV5-5,TRBJ1-5,CASSLSTTQPQHF,TGTGCCAGCAGCTTGTCTACTACTCAGCCCCAGCATTTT
NA,NA,14,TRBV7-9,TRBJ1-5,CASSLGLSRQPQHF,TGTGCCAGCAGCTTGGGACTTTCGAGGCAGCCCCAGCATTTT
NA,NA,13,TRBV28,TRBJ1-2,CASNLRVVGGYTF,TGTGCCAGCAACCTACGGGTGGTCGGTGGCTACACCTTC
NA,few,14,TRBV2,TRBJ2-2,CASRSRRDTGELFF,TGTGCCAGCAGAAGCCGTCGGGACACCGGGGAGCTGTTTTTT
NA,NA,16,TRBV7-2,TRBJ2-2,CASSLGYRSGIGELFF,TGTGCCAGCAGCTTAGGTTATCGGTCGGGTATCGGGGAGCTGTTTTTT
NA,NA,15,TRBV7-9,TRBJ1-1,CASSNLLQGYTEAFF,TGTGCCAGCAGCAACCTTCTACAGGGTTACACTGAAGCTTTCTTT
NA,once,17,TRBV7-6,TRBJ1-3,CASSLGAALLSGNTIYF,TGTGCCAGCAGCTTAGGGGCAGCCTTGCTGTCTGGAAACACCATATATTTT
TRBD2,NA,14,TRBV28,TRBJ2-7,CASSTTSGFYEQYF,TGTGCCAGCAGTACGACTAGCGGGTTCTACGAGCAGTACTTC
TRBD1,few,17,TRBV5-4,TRBJ2-5,CASSLGDRQGLGETQYF,TGTGCCAGCAGCTTAGGGGATCGACAGGGTTTGGGAGAGACCCAGTACTTC
TRBD1,NA,15,TRBV7-3,TRBJ2-5,CASSTGTGVRETQYF,TGTGCCAGCAGTACAGGGACAGGGGTGCGAGAGACCCAGTACTTC
TRBD1,once,14,TRBV5-6,TRBJ2-7,CASSSGTGAYEQYF,TGTGCCAGCAGTTCCGGGACAGGAGCCTACGAGCAGTACTTC
TRBD1,NA,14,TRBV6-5,TRBJ2-5,CASSRTGYQETQYF,TGTGCCAGCAGCCGGACAGGGTACCAAGAGACCCAGTACTTC
NA,once,13,TRBV5-1,TRBJ1-6,CASSFTDNSPLHF,TGCGCCAGCAGCTTTACAGACAATTCACCCCTCCACTTT
NA,NA,16,TRBV21-1,TRBJ2-2,CASSRSRVLNTGELFF,TGTGCCAGCAGCCGCAGCCGGGTCTTGAACACCGGGGAGCTGTTTTTT
NA,few,14,TRBV2,TRBJ1-2,CASSVQGPSYGYTF,TGTGCCAGCAGTGTACAGGGTCCTAGTTATGGCTACACCTTC